The rows below give T cell receptor beta chains drawn from one sample of a study of shared T cell receptors in the human thymus. The method was immunoSEQ multiplex PCR; TCRdb's version includes in-frame clones alone and lacks a portion of them. The sample lists under 850,000 clones, 88% occurring once. These records were also assigned to another study, of human thymus T cells.

Sequenced material: thymocytes. The receptor source for this set is a boy less than two years old with a congenital heart defect. Each CDR3 is given with its conserved first and last residue. D genes are given only for firm matches. Clone size is not always given. Where it is, it says once, few, many or a class for expanded clones.

j_call clone_size d_call v_call cdr3_aa cdr3_nt
TRBJ1-5 . TRBD1 TRBV30 CAWTRPGTGGRGVAHQPQHF TGTGCCTGGACTCGTCCCGGGACAGGGGGCAGGGGGGTCGCGCATCAGCCCCAGCATTTT
TRBJ2-7 once TRBD2 TRBV10-1 CASSEPLAGGCHYEQYF TGCGCCAGCAGTGAGCCATTAGCGGGAGGCTGCCACTACGAGCAGTACTTC
TRBJ2-1 . . TRBV15 CATSREGGNIGNEQFF TGTGCCACCAGCAGAGAAGGCGGGAACATTGGCAATGAGCAGTTCTTC
TRBJ2-1 . . TRBV5-6 CASSPSGTGGCDEQFF TGTGCCAGCAGCCCGTCGGGGACCGGAGGGTGCGATGAGCAGTTCTTC
TRBJ2-1 . TRBD2 TRBV27 CASSLDGGSSYNEQFF TGTGCCAGCAGTTTGGATGGCGGGAGTTCCTACAATGAGCAGTTCTTC
TRBJ2-3 once TRBD2 TRBV18 CASSPGLAELANSDTQYF TGTGCCAGCTCACCGGGACTAGCCGAATTGGCGAACTCAGATACGCAGTATTTT
TRBJ2-7 . . TRBV28 CASSLDSSYEQYF TGTGCCAGCAGCCTGGACAGCTCCTACGAGCAGTACTTC
TRBJ2-3 once TRBD2 TRBV29-1 CSAIAGDRPDRTDTQYF TGCAGCGCGATAGCGGGAGATCGCCCGGATCGCACAGATACGCAGTATTTT
TRBJ2-7 . . TRBV30 CAWSVASDYDEQYF TGTGCCTGGAGTGTTGCCTCTGACTACGACGAGCAGTACTTC
TRBJ1-2 once TRBD1 TRBV11-2 CASSDPPDRGIYGYTF TGTGCCAGCTCCGATCCCCCCGACAGGGGAATCTATGGCTACACCTTC
TRBJ2-5 . TRBD1 TRBV2 CASSPGQGRGETQYF TGTGCCAGCAGTCCTGGACAGGGAAGAGGGGAGACCCAGTACTTC
TRBJ1-1 . . TRBV19 CASRVGGTEAFF TGTGCCAGTAGGGTGGGGGGCACTGAAGCTTTCTTT
TRBJ2-1 once TRBD2 TRBV27 CASSTQAGRSSYNEQFF TGTGCCAGCAGTACCCAAGCGGGAAGGAGCTCCTACAATGAGCAGTTCTTC